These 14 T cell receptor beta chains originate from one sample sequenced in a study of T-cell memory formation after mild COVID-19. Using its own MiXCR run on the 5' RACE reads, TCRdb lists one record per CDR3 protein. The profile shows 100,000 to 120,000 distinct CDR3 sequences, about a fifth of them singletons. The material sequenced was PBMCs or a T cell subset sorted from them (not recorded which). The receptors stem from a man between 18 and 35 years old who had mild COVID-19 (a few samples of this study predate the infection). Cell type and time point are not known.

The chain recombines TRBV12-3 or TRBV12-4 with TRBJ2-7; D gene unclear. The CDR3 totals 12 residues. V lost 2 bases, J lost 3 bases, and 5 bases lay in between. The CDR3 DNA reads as TGTGCCAGCAGTTTACAGTTCTACGAGCAGTACTTC. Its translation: CASSLQFYEQYF.

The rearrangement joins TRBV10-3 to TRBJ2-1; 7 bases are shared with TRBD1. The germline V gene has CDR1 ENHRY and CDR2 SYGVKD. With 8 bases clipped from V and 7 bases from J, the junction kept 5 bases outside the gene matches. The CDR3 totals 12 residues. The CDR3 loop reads CAIAKGANEQFF. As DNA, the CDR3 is TGTGCCATCGCGAAGGGGGCGAATGAGCAGTTCTTC.

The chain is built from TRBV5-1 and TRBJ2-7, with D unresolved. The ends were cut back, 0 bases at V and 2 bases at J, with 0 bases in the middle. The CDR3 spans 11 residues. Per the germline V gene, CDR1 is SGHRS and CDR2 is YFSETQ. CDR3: CASSLAYEQYV. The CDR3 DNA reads TGCGCCAGCAGCTTGGCCTACGAGCAGTACGTC.

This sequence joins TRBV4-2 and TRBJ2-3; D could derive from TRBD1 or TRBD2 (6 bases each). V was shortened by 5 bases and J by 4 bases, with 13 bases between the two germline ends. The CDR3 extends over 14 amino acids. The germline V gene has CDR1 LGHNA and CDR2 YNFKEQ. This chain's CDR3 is CASSDGGLADTQYF. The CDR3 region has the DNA TGTGCCAGCAGCGACGGGGGCCTCGCAGATACGCAGTATTTT.

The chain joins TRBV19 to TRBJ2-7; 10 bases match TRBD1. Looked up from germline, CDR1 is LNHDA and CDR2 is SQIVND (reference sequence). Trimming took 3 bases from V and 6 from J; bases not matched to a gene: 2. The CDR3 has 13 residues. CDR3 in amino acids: CASSMTGGSEQYV. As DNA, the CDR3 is TGTGCCAGTAGTATGACAGGGGGCAGCGAGCAGTACGTC.

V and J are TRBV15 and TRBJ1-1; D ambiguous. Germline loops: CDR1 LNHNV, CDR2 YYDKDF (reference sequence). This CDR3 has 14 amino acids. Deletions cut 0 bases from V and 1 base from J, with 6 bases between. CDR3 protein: CATSRDTENTEAFF. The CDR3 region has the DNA TGTGCCACCAGCAGAGATACAGAGAACACTGAAGCTTTCTTT.

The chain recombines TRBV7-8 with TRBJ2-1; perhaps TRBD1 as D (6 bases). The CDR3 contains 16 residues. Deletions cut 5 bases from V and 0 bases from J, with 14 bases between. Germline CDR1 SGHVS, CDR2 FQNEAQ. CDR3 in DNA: TGTGCCAGCAGCGAGACCAGGGGTATCTCCTACAATGAGCAGTTCTTC. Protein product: CASSETRGISYNEQFF.

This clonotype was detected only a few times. The CDR3: CASSSSGTGSEQYF. The CDR3, as DNA: TGTGCCAGCAGTTCATCCGGGACAGGGAGCGAGCAGTACTTC. The chain recombines TRBV27 with TRBJ2-7; 9 bases align to TRBD1. This CDR3 has 14 residues. The V gene end was trimmed by 4 bases and the J gene end by 6 bases; junction bases not matched to a gene: 7. Germline V lookup: CDR1 MNHEY, CDR2 SMNVEV (reference sequence).

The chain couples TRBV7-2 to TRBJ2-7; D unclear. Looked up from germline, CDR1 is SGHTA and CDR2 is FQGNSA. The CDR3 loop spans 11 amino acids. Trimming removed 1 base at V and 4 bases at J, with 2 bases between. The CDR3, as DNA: TGTGCCAGCAGCTTAGTTTACGAGCAGTACGTC. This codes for CASSLVYEQYV.

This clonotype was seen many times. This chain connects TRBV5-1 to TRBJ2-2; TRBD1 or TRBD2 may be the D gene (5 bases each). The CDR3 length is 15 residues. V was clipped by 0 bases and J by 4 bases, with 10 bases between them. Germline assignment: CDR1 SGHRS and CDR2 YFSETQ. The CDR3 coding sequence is TGCGCCAGCAGCTTGGAAGTGGGACGCACCGGGGAGCTGTTTTTT. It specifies CASSLEVGRTGELFF.

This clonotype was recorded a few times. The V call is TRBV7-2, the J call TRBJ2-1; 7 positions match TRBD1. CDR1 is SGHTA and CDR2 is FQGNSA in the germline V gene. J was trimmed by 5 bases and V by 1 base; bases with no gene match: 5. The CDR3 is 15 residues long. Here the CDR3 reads CASSLVGTADNEQFF. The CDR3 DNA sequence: TGTGCCAGCAGCTTAGTCGGGACAGCAGACAATGAGCAGTTCTTC.

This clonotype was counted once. CDR3 sequence: CASSVGTNTEAFF. The DNA for the CDR3 is TGTGCCAGTAGTGTTGGGACGAACACTGAAGCTTTCTTT. J is TRBJ1-1 and V is TRBV19, with D possibly matching TRBD1 (5 bases). The CDR3 sequence is 13 residues long. V was clipped by 5 bases and J by 1 base, with 8 bases between them. Germline CDR1 LNHDA, CDR2 SQIVND (reference sequence).

The CDR3 region has the DNA TGCGCCAGCAGCAGCCGGGGAGCGGGGGCCTACGAGCAGTACTTC. The encoded protein is CASSSRGAGAYEQYF. The genes are TRBV4-1 and TRBJ2-7; TRBD2 aligns across 8 bases. CDR1 is MGHRA and CDR2 is YSYEKL in the germline V gene. The J segment lost 2 bases and the V segment lost 5 bases, leaving 8 bases of the junction unmatched. The CDR3 has 15 amino acids.

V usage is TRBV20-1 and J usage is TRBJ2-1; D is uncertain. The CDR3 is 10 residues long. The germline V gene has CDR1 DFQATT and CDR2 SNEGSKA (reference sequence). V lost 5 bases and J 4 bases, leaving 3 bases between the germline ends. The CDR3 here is CSAEYNEQFF. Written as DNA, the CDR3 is TGCAGTGCTGAATACAATGAGCAGTTCTTC.